This is a list of T cell receptor beta chains from one sample in a study of cytotoxic CD8 clonotypes in ibrutinib-treated CLL. Measured with immunoSEQ multiplex PCR; TCRdb has only the in-frame clones, and not every one. The sample lists around 70,000 clones; over 75% were seen once. The sample was PBMCs, taken at disease progression, from a patient treated with ibrutinib. These receptors were collected from a human donor with chronic lymphocytic leukemia. The CDR3 runs from the conserved cysteine through the conserved F or W. A D gene is named only where the DNA matches it firmly. A row's size may be missing; if present it is once, few, many or a size class.

CDR3	DNA	size	V	J	D
CASSLGPAYEQYF	TGTGCCAGCAGTTTAGGACCAGCCTACGAGCAGTACTTC	.	TRBV27	TRBJ2-7	.
CASSLHVPGVGGYTF	TGCGCCAGCAGCTTGCATGTTCCGGGGGTCGGTGGCTACACCTTC	few	TRBV5-1	TRBJ1-2	.
CASSQYVSRAKREPYEQYF	TGCGCCAGCAGCCAATATGTTTCGAGGGCTAAGAGAGAGCCCTACGAGCAGTACTTC	.	TRBV4-1	TRBJ2-7	.
CASSFREVAYEQYF	TGTGCCAGCAGCTTCCGGGAGGTCGCCTACGAGCAGTACTTC	.	TRBV13	TRBJ2-7	TRBD2
CASSPDALAYEQYF	TGTGCCAGCAGCCCCGACGCGTTGGCCTACGAGCAGTACTTC	.	TRBV5-6	TRBJ2-7	.
CASREGTSGYLQARNEQFF	TGTGCCAGCAGGGAAGGGACTAGCGGGTACTTGCAAGCCCGGAATGAGCAGTTCTTC	.	TRBV11-2	TRBJ2-1	TRBD2
CASSRGTGRETQYF	TGTGCCAGCAGTCGCGGGACAGGGAGGGAGACCCAGTACTTC	.	TRBV6-5	TRBJ2-5	TRBD1
CASQGDDTQYF	TGTGCCTCCCAAGGAGACGATACGCAGTATTTT	.	TRBV2	TRBJ2-3	.
CASSSGRGHSTDTQYF	TGTGCCAGCAGCTCCGGCAGGGGGCACAGCACAGATACGCAGTATTTT	few	TRBV11-2	TRBJ2-3	TRBD1
CASSPPGTSGRSRETQYF	TGTGCCAGCTCACCCCCGGGGACTAGCGGGAGAAGTCGAGAGACCCAGTACTTC	.	TRBV18	TRBJ2-5	TRBD2
CAIRPDGNTEAFF	TGTGCCATCAGACCCGACGGGAACACTGAAGCTTTCTTT	.	TRBV10-3	TRBJ1-1	.
CASSFPGANEKLFF	TGTGCCAGCAGTTTTCCTGGTGCTAATGAAAAACTGTTTTTT	.	TRBV27	TRBJ1-4	.
CSAIADTQYF	TGCAGTGCTATCGCAGATACGCAGTATTTT	.	TRBV20-1	TRBJ2-3	.
CARRGGDTQYF	TGTGCCAGAAGGGGAGGCGATACGCAGTATTTT	few	TRBV5-3	TRBJ2-3	.
CAIRTRQGFYGYTF	TGTGCCATCAGAACTCGACAGGGGTTCTATGGCTACACCTTC	.	TRBV10-3	TRBJ1-2	TRBD1
CASSPTWDASSGELFF	TGTGCCAGCAGCCCCACCTGGGACGCTAGTTCCGGGGAGCTGTTTTTT	.	TRBV7-3	TRBJ2-2	.
CASSEAIRAVGEQYF	TGTGCCAGCAGTGAAGCCATCAGGGCGGTCGGCGAGCAGTACTTC	.	TRBV2	TRBJ2-7	.
CAWTKDWGEQYF	TGTGCCTGGACTAAGGACTGGGGCGAGCAGTACTTC	.	TRBV30	TRBJ2-7	.
CASRTGTRVYEQYF	TGTGCCAGCAGAACCGGGACACGAGTCTACGAGCAGTACTTC	few	TRBV28	TRBJ2-7	.
CASSLVPYSEQYF	TGTGCCAGCAGCTTGGTACCTTACTCCGAGCAGTACTTC	.	TRBV5-4	TRBJ2-7	.
CASSTGTAYGYTF	TGTGCCAGCAGCACCGGGACAGCCTATGGCTACACCTTC	.	TRBV7-6	TRBJ1-2	TRBD1
CASSFRASGGETQYF	TGCGCCAGCAGCTTTAGGGCTAGCGGGGGCGAGACCCAGTACTTC	.	TRBV5-1	TRBJ2-5	TRBD2
CASSGLAGNTDTQYF	TGCGCCAGCAGTGGACTAGCGGGAAACACAGATACGCAGTATTTT	.	TRBV4-1	TRBJ2-3	TRBD2
CASSRGTVNTEAFF	TGTGCCAGCTCACGGGGGACGGTGAACACTGAAGCTTTCTTT	.	TRBV18	TRBJ1-1	.
CAAGDSNQPQHF	TGTGCCGCGGGGGATAGCAATCAGCCCCAGCATTTT	few	TRBV19	TRBJ1-5	.
CASSPGTSLGGELFF	TGTGCCAGCAGCCCAGGGACTTCTTTAGGAGGGGAGCTGTTTTTT	.	TRBV5-4	TRBJ2-2	.
CASSLTGSSSTDTQYF	TGTGCCAGCAGCTTAACCGGCTCGTCAAGCACAGATACGCAGTATTTT	.	TRBV7-3	TRBJ2-3	.
CAWSVGASSTYEQYF	TGTGCCTGGAGTGTAGGGGCGAGCTCTACCTACGAGCAGTACTTC	.	TRBV30	TRBJ2-7	.
CASSLRQGVDLHF	TGTGCCAGCAGTTTACGGCAGGGTGTCGACCTCCACTTT	.	TRBV27	TRBJ1-6	.
CASSSSSWTGELFF	TGTGCCAGCAGTTCATCCTCTTGGACCGGGGAGCTGTTTTTT	.	TRBV27	TRBJ2-2	.
CSVTGTIHEQYF	TGCAGCGTAACCGGGACTATTCACGAGCAGTACTTC	few	TRBV29-1	TRBJ2-7	TRBD2
CAWRPPPAGEQYF	TGTGCCTGGAGGCCACCCCCGGCCGGCGAGCAGTACTTC	.	TRBV30	TRBJ2-7	.
CASSRGSGTVSPEAFF	TGCGCCAGCAGCCGAGGGTCGGGGACAGTTTCCCCTGAAGCTTTCTTT	.	TRBV4-1	TRBJ1-1	TRBD1
CASSPFPRETQYF	TGTGCCAGCAGCCCCTTCCCACGCGAGACCCAGTACTTC	once	TRBV9	TRBJ2-5	.
CASSLAGEFYGYTF	TGTGCCAGCAGTTTAGCAGGGGAATTCTATGGCTACACCTTC	.	TRBV28	TRBJ1-2	.
CASSPRDSNQPQHF	TGTGCCAGCAGCCCGAGGGACAGTAATCAGCCCCAGCATTTT	.	TRBV7-8	TRBJ1-5	TRBD1